These T cell receptor beta chains were read from a single sample in a study of cytomegalovirus exposure and HLA in healthy donors. The repertoire was sequenced with immunoSEQ multiplex PCR; TCRdb's copy has only in-frame clones and lacks some. The repertoire holds some 160,000 clones, with around 80% as singletons. Source material: PBMCs. All receptors derive from a woman aged 18 to 35 in good health and CMV-seronegative. Each CDR3 is given with its conserved first and last residue. Each record gives: clone size, J gene, V gene, D gene, CDR3 DNA, CDR3 protein. D genes are given only for firm matches. Not every row has a clone size; where given, it reads once, few, many or a size class.

clone_size: NA; j_call: TRBJ1-2; v_call: TRBV18; d_call: TRBD1; cdr3_nt: TGTGCCAGCTCGCGCGGACAGGCGACGACCTTC; cdr3_aa: CASSRGQATTF
clone_size: NA; j_call: TRBJ2-3; v_call: TRBV29-1; d_call: NA; cdr3_nt: TGCAGCGTTGCGGTAGGGGGGGGGCGCGATACGCAGTATTTT; cdr3_aa: CSVAVGGGRDTQYF
clone_size: NA; j_call: TRBJ1-2; v_call: TRBV5-1; d_call: TRBD1; cdr3_nt: TGCGCCAGCAGCTTTAGGACAGGGAGATATGGCTACACCTTC; cdr3_aa: CASSFRTGRYGYTF
clone_size: NA; j_call: TRBJ2-7; v_call: TRBV9; d_call: NA; cdr3_nt: TGTGCCAGCAGCGTGGGGGGGCAGGGATTCTACGAGCAGTACTTC; cdr3_aa: CASSVGGQGFYEQYF
clone_size: NA; j_call: TRBJ1-1; v_call: TRBV30; d_call: NA; cdr3_nt: TGTGCCTTAAAACAGGGCGCCACTGAAGCTTTCTTT; cdr3_aa: CALKQGATEAFF
clone_size: NA; j_call: TRBJ2-7; v_call: TRBV4-2; d_call: TRBD2; cdr3_nt: TGTGCCAGCAGCCAAGGCATAGCGGGGGGATCATACGAGCAGTACTTC; cdr3_aa: CASSQGIAGGSYEQYF
clone_size: NA; j_call: TRBJ1-3; v_call: TRBV28; d_call: NA; cdr3_nt: TGTGCCAGCAGCCCGAGCTACGGAAACACCATATATTTT; cdr3_aa: CASSPSYGNTIYF
clone_size: NA; j_call: TRBJ2-6; v_call: TRBV28; d_call: NA; cdr3_nt: TGTGCCAGCAGTCGCCTGTCTGGGGCCAACGGCCTGACTTTC; cdr3_aa: CASSRLSGANGLTF
clone_size: NA; j_call: TRBJ2-1; v_call: TRBV5-1; d_call: TRBD1; cdr3_nt: TGCGCCAGCAGCTTGGAAGCAGGGGGACACAATGAGCAGTTCTTC; cdr3_aa: CASSLEAGGHNEQFF
clone_size: NA; j_call: TRBJ2-1; v_call: TRBV4-2; d_call: TRBD2; cdr3_nt: TGTGCCAGCAGCCAAGCCCCGGGGGGACTAGCGTTAATAAATGAGCAGTTCTTC; cdr3_aa: CASSQAPGGLALINEQFF
clone_size: few; j_call: TRBJ1-5; v_call: TRBV25-1; d_call: NA; cdr3_nt: TGTGCCAGCAGTGAATCCCACAGCTACAATCAGCCCCAGCATTTT; cdr3_aa: CASSESHSYNQPQHF
clone_size: NA; j_call: TRBJ1-2; v_call: TRBV6-1; d_call: TRBD1; cdr3_nt: TGTGCCAGCAGCCGGGACAGGGCAAACTATGGCTACACCTTC; cdr3_aa: CASSRDRANYGYTF
clone_size: NA; j_call: TRBJ1-3; v_call: TRBV5-6; d_call: NA; cdr3_nt: TGTGCCAGCAGCTTTCTTAGAAACACCATATATTTT; cdr3_aa: CASSFLRNTIYF
clone_size: NA; j_call: TRBJ2-3; v_call: TRBV18; d_call: NA; cdr3_nt: TGTGCCAGCTCGCCCCTAGGTGTAGGGGGCACAGATACGCAGTATTTT; cdr3_aa: CASSPLGVGGTDTQYF
clone_size: NA; j_call: TRBJ2-5; v_call: TRBV2; d_call: NA; cdr3_nt: TGTGCCAGCGCAGGGGTCCAAGAGACCCAGTACTTC; cdr3_aa: CASAGVQETQYF
clone_size: NA; j_call: TRBJ1-1; v_call: TRBV6-6; d_call: TRBD1; cdr3_nt: TGTGCCAGCAGCCACGGACAGGGGCTCGCTTTCTTT; cdr3_aa: CASSHGQGLAFF
clone_size: NA; j_call: TRBJ1-3; v_call: TRBV30; d_call: NA; cdr3_nt: TGTGCCGGCCAGGGTTCCCCTGGAAGCACCATATATTTT; cdr3_aa: CAGQGSPGSTIYF
clone_size: few; j_call: TRBJ1-1; v_call: TRBV6-5; d_call: NA; cdr3_nt: TGTGCCAGCTCGGGGGATAGCAAAGCTTTCTTT; cdr3_aa: CASSGDSKAFF
clone_size: NA; j_call: TRBJ2-7; v_call: TRBV19; d_call: TRBD1; cdr3_nt: TGTGCCAGTAGTATAGAAGAAGGGACAGGGGGAAGCTACGAGCAGTACTTC; cdr3_aa: CASSIEEGTGGSYEQYF
clone_size: NA; j_call: TRBJ2-3; v_call: TRBV30; d_call: TRBD1; cdr3_nt: TGTGCCTGGCGGGACAGCGCCTTTACGCAGTATTTT; cdr3_aa: CAWRDSAFTQYF
clone_size: NA; j_call: TRBJ1-2; v_call: TRBV5-1; d_call: TRBD1; cdr3_nt: TGCGCCAGCAGCTTGGCCGGACAGGGCACAGCTAACTATGGCTACACCTTC; cdr3_aa: CASSLAGQGTANYGYTF
clone_size: NA; j_call: TRBJ1-5; v_call: TRBV6-5; d_call: TRBD1; cdr3_nt: TGTGCCAGCAGTAAAGGACAGGGAGTCAATCAGCCCCAGCATTTT; cdr3_aa: CASSKGQGVNQPQHF
clone_size: NA; j_call: TRBJ1-5; v_call: TRBV28; d_call: TRBD1; cdr3_nt: TGTGCCAGCACATACCAACGGACAGGAAGCAATCAGCCCCAGCATTTT; cdr3_aa: CASTYQRTGSNQPQHF
clone_size: NA; j_call: TRBJ2-1; v_call: TRBV5-5; d_call: NA; cdr3_nt: TGTGCCAGCAGCTTCCGCCGGACAGAATACAATGAGCAGTTCTTC; cdr3_aa: CASSFRRTEYNEQFF
clone_size: NA; j_call: TRBJ1-6; v_call: TRBV14; d_call: TRBD1; cdr3_nt: TGTGCCAGCAGCGCTCCCGGGACAGACAATTCACCCCTCCACTTT; cdr3_aa: CASSAPGTDNSPLHF
clone_size: NA; j_call: TRBJ1-2; v_call: TRBV30; d_call: NA; cdr3_nt: TGTGCCTGGAGTGGCGGTTACAGGGCGTGGGGTGGCTACACCTTC; cdr3_aa: CAWSGGYRAWGGYTF
clone_size: NA; j_call: TRBJ1-5; v_call: TRBV5-1; d_call: NA; cdr3_nt: TGCGCCAGCAGCTTGGAGGGTCTCCCCGGGAAGGAGCCCCAGCATTTT; cdr3_aa: CASSLEGLPGKEPQHF
clone_size: few; j_call: TRBJ2-7; v_call: TRBV30; d_call: TRBD2; cdr3_nt: TGTGCCTCATATAGCGGGGGCGGTGATTCCTACGAGCAGTACTTC; cdr3_aa: CASYSGGGDSYEQYF
clone_size: NA; j_call: TRBJ2-2; v_call: TRBV4-2; d_call: NA; cdr3_nt: TGTGCCAGCAGCTCGGGCGACTCCGGGGTGAGGGATACCGGGGAGCTGTTTTTT; cdr3_aa: CASSSGDSGVRDTGELFF
clone_size: NA; j_call: TRBJ1-2; v_call: TRBV28; d_call: TRBD1; cdr3_nt: TGTGCCAGCAGCAGACAGGGTGGCTACACCTTC; cdr3_aa: CASSRQGGYTF
clone_size: NA; j_call: TRBJ2-3; v_call: TRBV2; d_call: NA; cdr3_nt: TGTGCCAGCACCGGGGTTACCGGGAACACAGATACGCAGTATTTT; cdr3_aa: CASTGVTGNTDTQYF
clone_size: NA; j_call: TRBJ1-3; v_call: TRBV30; d_call: TRBD1; cdr3_nt: TGTGCCTGGAGTGTCACGGGACAGGGCATTGGAAACACCATATATTTT; cdr3_aa: CAWSVTGQGIGNTIYF